This TCR beta chain stems from a study of blood T cell repertoires in COVID-19. About the study: Sites across the United States, Italy and Spain contributed samples from acute and convalescent COVID-19.

The CDR3 sequence is 14 residues long. Germline V gene data show CDR1 as LNHNV and CDR2 as YYDKDF (reference sequence). V lost 0 bases, J lost 5 bases, and 4 bases stayed unmatched. Per the original methods: How many nucleated cells were present was estimated from reference gene primer amplification. Sequencing was performed with immunoSEQ multiplex PCR; in TCRdb, only in-frame clones are kept and a portion is missing. V and J calls and clone size are copied from that table; D and trimming were computed from the DNA. Found here are some 130,000 clones, around three quarters of them singletons; the top ten hold 3.5% to 4.5%. This clone came up once.

Input material: peripheral blood. This sequence joins TRBV15 and TRBJ2-7, with TRBD1 identical over 7 bases. This sequence originates from a woman of 80 years or more with acute or convalescent COVID-19. The CDR3 reads CATSREVQGNEQYF. In nucleotides, the CDR3 is TGTGCCACCAGCAGAGAAGTACAGGGGAACGAGCAGTACTTC. Supplemented by reference TRBV15 and TRBJ2-7, the full variable domain reads DAMVIQNPRYQVTQFGKPVTLSCSQTLNHNVMYWYQQKSSQAPKLLFHYYDKDFNNEADTPDNFQSRRPNTSFCFLDIRSPGLGDTAMYLCATSREVQGNEQYFGPGTRLTVT.